This T cell receptor beta chain was found in a study of CD8 T cells in ankylosing spondylitis. General study results and limits: Earlier work had already found some motif variants in reactive arthritis synovial fluid and blood. CD8+ disease-linked clones were present at relatively low frequencies in blood. Apparently characteristic of ankylosing spondylitis blood was a TCR beta motif (under ten highly homologous variants).

TCRdb analysed the 5' RACE reads with MiXCR anew, one entry per CDR3 protein. The table records about 89,000 distinct CDR3 sequences, around 26% of them present only once. With respect to this clonotype: The antigen is unknown.

V was trimmed by 1 base and J by 1 base, leaving 7 bases between them. In germline, CDR1 is LNHNV, CDR2 YYDKDF (reference sequence). This CDR3 comprises 14 residues. This TCR was sampled from a male donor with ankylosing spondylitis or in good health (not recorded which). The chain joins TRBV15 to TRBJ1-1; D is possibly TRBD1 (5 bases). The material sequenced was blood, either unsorted or a sorted T cell fraction (not recorded which). CDR3 in DNA: TGTGCCACCAGCAGAGTAGGACAGAACACTGAAGCTTTCTTT. Amino acids: CATSRVGQNTEAFF.